These T cell receptor beta chains were read from a single sample in a study of T cell changes during pregnancy in multiple sclerosis. TCRdb's copy holds only in-frame clones and misses some; the assay was immunoSEQ multiplex PCR. This table has about 69,000 clones, approximately 91% appearing once. Source: peripheral blood, taken before pregnancy. The origin of the receptors is a female donor with multiple sclerosis, enrolled in a pregnancy study. The CDR3 runs from the conserved cysteine through the conserved F or W. The D gene is left open where the match is weak. A row's size may be missing; if present it is once, few, many or a size class.

D gene: TRBD2
clone size: once
J gene: TRBJ2-3
V gene: TRBV6-4
CDR3 protein: CASSLTSGRGDTQYF
CDR3 DNA: TGTGCCAGCAGTCTAACTAGCGGGAGGGGAGATACGCAGTATTTT

D gene: .
clone size: .
J gene: TRBJ1-1
V gene: TRBV19
CDR3 protein: CASTVATEAFF
CDR3 DNA: TGTGCCAGTACGGTCGCCACTGAAGCTTTCTTT

D gene: .
clone size: .
J gene: TRBJ1-2
V gene: TRBV4-3
CDR3 protein: CASSQDLSRVVAF
CDR3 DNA: TGCGCCAGCAGCCAAGATCTATCGCGGGTAGTAGCCTTC

D gene: TRBD2
clone size: .
J gene: TRBJ2-7
V gene: TRBV7-9
CDR3 protein: CASSQPGTSNEQYF
CDR3 DNA: TGTGCCAGCAGCCAGCCCGGGACTAGCAACGAGCAGTACTTC

D gene: TRBD1
clone size: .
J gene: TRBJ1-2
V gene: TRBV14
CDR3 protein: CASSQGGTAVSPSYGYTF
CDR3 DNA: TGTGCCAGCAGCCAAGGAGGGACAGCTGTTTCCCCATCTTATGGCTACACCTTC

D gene: TRBD1
clone size: .
J gene: TRBJ1-2
V gene: TRBV7-2
CDR3 protein: CASSRLIQGAGYGYTF
CDR3 DNA: TGTGCCAGCAGCCGACTCATTCAGGGGGCCGGCTATGGCTACACCTTC

D gene: TRBD1
clone size: .
J gene: TRBJ1-5
V gene: TRBV10-1
CDR3 protein: CASGQGAGQPQHF
CDR3 DNA: TGCGCCAGCGGACAGGGGGCCGGTCAGCCCCAGCATTTT

D gene: .
clone size: .
J gene: TRBJ1-5
V gene: TRBV29-1
CDR3 protein: CSVEFTGPGGNQPQHF
CDR3 DNA: TGCAGCGTTGAATTTACTGGGCCGGGAGGCAATCAGCCCCAGCATTTT

D gene: TRBD1
clone size: few
J gene: TRBJ1-1
V gene: TRBV2
CDR3 protein: CASSGQGRDTEAFF
CDR3 DNA: TGTGCCAGCAGTGGACAGGGGAGGGACACTGAAGCTTTCTTT

D gene: .
clone size: .
J gene: TRBJ2-1
V gene: TRBV27
CDR3 protein: CASKSGNYNEQFF
CDR3 DNA: TGTGCCAGCAAATCAGGGAACTACAATGAGCAGTTCTTC

D gene: TRBD2
clone size: .
J gene: TRBJ2-1
V gene: TRBV19
CDR3 protein: CASSKTSGQYNEQFF
CDR3 DNA: TGTGCCAGTAGTAAGACTAGCGGACAGTACAATGAGCAGTTCTTC

D gene: .
clone size: .
J gene: TRBJ1-2
V gene: TRBV29-1
CDR3 protein: CSVGTGGGYTF
CDR3 DNA: TGCAGCGTTGGAACAGGTGGGGGCTACACCTTC

D gene: .
clone size: .
J gene: TRBJ1-2
V gene: TRBV30
CDR3 protein: CAWNKGWVNYGYTF
CDR3 DNA: TGTGCCTGGAATAAGGGGTGGGTTAACTATGGCTACACCTTC

D gene: .
clone size: .
J gene: TRBJ1-2
V gene: TRBV19
CDR3 protein: CASSPSRFYGYTF
CDR3 DNA: TGTGCCAGTAGTCCCTCCAGGTTCTATGGCTACACCTTC

D gene: TRBD1
clone size: .
J gene: TRBJ2-1
V gene: TRBV7-9
CDR3 protein: CASSSTDRVVGFF
CDR3 DNA: TGTGCCAGCAGTTCAACGGACAGGGTCGTAGGGTTCTTC

D gene: .
clone size: few
J gene: TRBJ1-2
V gene: TRBV5-1
CDR3 protein: CASSLRGIVNGYTF
CDR3 DNA: TGCGCCAGCAGCTTGAGAGGGATAGTGAATGGCTACACCTTC

D gene: .
clone size: .
J gene: TRBJ1-1
V gene: TRBV7-3
CDR3 protein: CASSLTRTVNTEAFF
CDR3 DNA: TGTGCCAGCAGCTTAACTCGGACAGTGAACACTGAAGCTTTCTTT

D gene: TRBD1
clone size: .
J gene: TRBJ2-1
V gene: TRBV18
CDR3 protein: CASSPGTGNEQFF
CDR3 DNA: TGTGCCAGCTCACCCGGGACAGGGAATGAGCAGTTCTTC

D gene: TRBD1
clone size: few
J gene: TRBJ2-1
V gene: TRBV4-2
CDR3 protein: CASSQGGQGAILHNEQFF
CDR3 DNA: TGTGCCAGCAGCCAAGGGGGACAGGGGGCAATACTCCACAATGAGCAGTTCTTC

D gene: .
clone size: .
J gene: TRBJ2-3
V gene: TRBV20-1
CDR3 protein: CSAKGDTQYF
CDR3 DNA: TGCAGTGCTAAGGGGGATACGCAGTATTTT

D gene: TRBD2
clone size: .
J gene: TRBJ2-1
V gene: TRBV9
CDR3 protein: CASSPGTSGTDEQFF
CDR3 DNA: TGTGCCAGCAGCCCCGGGACTAGCGGGACCGATGAGCAGTTCTTC

D gene: TRBD1
clone size: .
J gene: TRBJ2-2
V gene: TRBV5-6
CDR3 protein: CASSLWTGPGELFF
CDR3 DNA: TGTGCCAGCAGCTTGTGGACAGGGCCCGGGGAGCTGTTTTTT

D gene: TRBD1
clone size: few
J gene: TRBJ1-2
V gene: TRBV9
CDR3 protein: CASSANPPTGAHGYTF
CDR3 DNA: TGTGCCAGCAGCGCGAATCCCCCGACAGGGGCCCATGGCTACACCTTC

D gene: TRBD1
clone size: .
J gene: TRBJ2-3
V gene: TRBV10-3
CDR3 protein: CAISEPGRGRSDTQYF
CDR3 DNA: TGTGCCATCAGTGAGCCCGGCAGGGGGCGATCAGATACGCAGTATTTT

D gene: TRBD2
clone size: .
J gene: TRBJ2-3
V gene: TRBV19
CDR3 protein: CASSGAGVSADTQYF
CDR3 DNA: TGTGCCAGTAGTGGCGCGGGAGTGTCGGCAGATACGCAGTATTTT

D gene: TRBD1
clone size: .
J gene: TRBJ2-7
V gene: TRBV27
CDR3 protein: CASRRTGAPYEQYF
CDR3 DNA: TGTGCCAGCAGGCGGACAGGGGCCCCCTACGAGCAGTACTTC

D gene: .
clone size: .
J gene: TRBJ2-1
V gene: TRBV7-2
CDR3 protein: CASSLVQGYEQFF
CDR3 DNA: TGTGCCAGCAGCTTAGTACAGGGCTATGAGCAGTTCTTC

D gene: TRBD1
clone size: .
J gene: TRBJ1-2
V gene: TRBV7-9
CDR3 protein: CASSGGQGAVRGYTF
CDR3 DNA: TGTGCCAGCAGTGGTGGCCAGGGGGCGGTGCGGGGCTACACCTTC

D gene: TRBD1
clone size: once
J gene: TRBJ1-1
V gene: TRBV10-3
CDR3 protein: CATEGEGQGEAFF
CDR3 DNA: TGTGCCACCGAGGGGGAAGGACAGGGGGAAGCTTTCTTT

D gene: .
clone size: .
J gene: TRBJ2-2
V gene: TRBV5-1
CDR3 protein: CASSATAGVHTGELFF
CDR3 DNA: TGCGCCAGCAGCGCAACCGCCGGGGTCCACACCGGGGAGCTGTTTTTT

D gene: TRBD1
clone size: .
J gene: TRBJ2-7
V gene: TRBV5-1
CDR3 protein: CASSGQGMRYEQYF
CDR3 DNA: TGCGCCAGCAGCGGACAGGGGATGCGTTACGAGCAGTACTTC

D gene: TRBD2
clone size: once
J gene: TRBJ2-7
V gene: TRBV28
CDR3 protein: CATIGLAGGRDEQYF
CDR3 DNA: TGTGCCACTATCGGGTTGGCGGGAGGAAGGGACGAGCAGTACTTC

D gene: .
clone size: .
J gene: TRBJ2-7
V gene: TRBV4-1
CDR3 protein: CASSQQPGQHYEQYF
CDR3 DNA: TGCGCCAGCAGCCAACAACCAGGACAGCACTACGAGCAGTACTTC

D gene: .
clone size: .
J gene: TRBJ1-3
V gene: TRBV2
CDR3 protein: CASSEQGTSGNTIYF
CDR3 DNA: TGTGCCAGCAGTGAACAGGGGACCTCTGGAAACACCATATATTTT

D gene: .
clone size: once
J gene: TRBJ1-5
V gene: TRBV1
CDR3 protein: CTSSYNLSGGPDLIRGNQPQHF
CDR3 DNA: TGCACCAGCAGCTACAACCTTTCAGGGGGCCCTGACCTGATTCGGGGCAATCAGCCCCAGCATTTT

D gene: TRBD2
clone size: .
J gene: TRBJ2-7
V gene: TRBV4-2
CDR3 protein: CASSQEGTSGPYEQYF
CDR3 DNA: TGTGCCAGCAGCCAAGAGGGGACTAGCGGACCCTACGAGCAGTACTTC

D gene: .
clone size: .
J gene: TRBJ2-2
V gene: TRBV30
CDR3 protein: CAWSGGRNRGTGELFF
CDR3 DNA: TGTGCCTGGAGTGGGGGGAGGAACAGAGGCACCGGGGAGCTGTTTTTT

D gene: TRBD2
clone size: .
J gene: TRBJ2-3
V gene: TRBV9
CDR3 protein: CASSDPGTSGTDTQYF
CDR3 DNA: TGTGCCAGCAGCGACCCCGGGACTAGCGGCACAGATACGCAGTATTTT

D gene: .
clone size: .
J gene: TRBJ2-4
V gene: TRBV11-2
CDR3 protein: CASSLSLKNIQYF
CDR3 DNA: TGTGCCAGCAGCCTATCGCTCAAAAACATTCAGTACTTC

D gene: TRBD2
clone size: .
J gene: TRBJ2-1
V gene: TRBV28
CDR3 protein: CASSDPGLADYNEQFF
CDR3 DNA: TGTGCCAGCAGTGACCCGGGACTAGCGGACTACAATGAGCAGTTCTTC

D gene: TRBD2
clone size: few
J gene: TRBJ2-2
V gene: TRBV5-1
CDR3 protein: CASSSGLAGELFF
CDR3 DNA: TGCGCCAGCAGCTCGGGACTAGCGGGGGAGCTGTTTTTT

D gene: TRBD1
clone size: .
J gene: TRBJ1-1
V gene: TRBV29-1
CDR3 protein: CSVDRGRGTEAFF
CDR3 DNA: TGCAGCGTGGACAGGGGGAGGGGCACTGAAGCTTTCTTT

D gene: .
clone size: .
J gene: TRBJ2-7
V gene: TRBV27
CDR3 protein: CASSFSRSGYEQYF
CDR3 DNA: TGTGCCAGCAGTTTCTCGAGAAGCGGGTACGAGCAGTACTTC

D gene: TRBD1
clone size: .
J gene: TRBJ2-2
V gene: TRBV30
CDR3 protein: CAWSFRGYTGELFF
CDR3 DNA: TGTGCCTGGAGTTTCAGGGGGTACACCGGGGAGCTGTTTTTT

D gene: .
clone size: .
J gene: TRBJ2-2
V gene: TRBV2
CDR3 protein: CASAYGGDTGELFF
CDR3 DNA: TGTGCCAGTGCTTACGGGGGAGACACCGGGGAGCTGTTTTTT

D gene: .
clone size: .
J gene: TRBJ1-3
V gene: TRBV5-1
CDR3 protein: CASSDRGSGNTIYF
CDR3 DNA: TGCGCCAGCAGCGACCGGGGCTCTGGAAACACCATATATTTT